This T cell receptor beta chain was captured by sequencing in a study of blood T cell repertoires in COVID-19. At the level of the study: Spain, Italy and the United States supplied samples that represented acute and convalescent COVID-19.

As processed by the authors: Estimates of nucleated cell counts were drawn from the amplification of reference gene primers. Sequenced by immunoSEQ multiplex PCR; TCRdb stores in-frame clones only, minus some. Clone size and V and J calls were adopted from that table, with D and trimming inferred from the DNA. The table lists approximately 350,000 clones, 75% to 90% of them singletons. From germline, CDR1 is SGHRS and CDR2 YFSETQ. This CDR3 region has 17 residues. Trimming at V came to 4 bases and at J to 2 bases, leaving 14 bases not matched to a gene. Recruits, aged roughly 18 to 100 years, lived in approximately 26 US areas. Among Cohort 3 donors, those recovered had two negative PCRs, clearance, or symptom resolution.

The chain is built from TRBV5-1 and TRBJ2-7; 8 nucleotides line up with TRBD1. This TCR was recovered from a man younger than 30 who had recovered from COVID-19. Sequencing used PBMCs or T cells enriched from blood (not recorded which). The CDR3 is CASSHKPTGEQPYEQYF. In nucleotides, the CDR3 is TGCGCCAGCAGCCACAAACCGACAGGGGAGCAACCCTACGAGCAGTACTTC.